Listed below are T cell receptor beta chains from one sample, sequenced in a study of long-term antiretroviral therapy in people with HIV. Data came from immunoSEQ multiplex PCR; TCRdb stores just in-frame clones and leaves some out. The table has about 21,000 clones, approximately 81% seen once. Sequenced here: unsorted PBMCs, sampled 1.9 years after starting antiretroviral therapy. Every receptor here comes from a woman aged 45-59 years with HIV. Both conserved end residues are part of each CDR3. D genes are given only for firm matches.

d_gene,v_gene,j_gene,CDR3aa
TRBD1,TRBV9,TRBJ2-1,CASSESPGGKDEQFF
NA,TRBV4-1,TRBJ1-4,CASSPRKFNEKLFF
TRBD1,TRBV5-1,TRBJ1-4,CASSLTGDSEKLFF
NA,TRBV5-1,TRBJ2-1,CASSLSGGSYNEQFF
TRBD1,TRBV28,TRBJ1-1,CASNHRGMDTEAFF
NA,TRBV6-1,TRBJ2-7,CASTFRGNEQYF
NA,TRBV30,TRBJ2-3,CASEADTQYF
TRBD2,TRBV19,TRBJ2-1,CASSTRGLAGVGISNEQFF
TRBD2,TRBV5-1,TRBJ2-5,CASSPGLSGGLQETQYF
TRBD1,TRBV2,TRBJ2-6,CASSDRGPGGANVLTF
NA,TRBV18,TRBJ1-2,CASSPRRGDNYGYTF
NA,TRBV7-3,TRBJ2-1,CASSLSGTYNEQFF
NA,TRBV29-1,TRBJ1-1,CSVDVATEAFF
TRBD1,TRBV27,TRBJ2-7,CASRGRHSTGTAEQYF
TRBD1,TRBV27,TRBJ2-7,CASSPGTDFEQYF
TRBD1,TRBV7-9,TRBJ1-1,CASSRGQGGMNTEAFF
NA,TRBV5-8,TRBJ2-3,CASSWGDGATDTQYF
NA,TRBV19,TRBJ1-1,CASRKTTGRRNTEAFF
NA,TRBV25-1,TRBJ2-3,CASSEWVVGTDTQYF
TRBD2,TRBV27,TRBJ2-3,CASSLERGPTDTQYF
NA,TRBV15,TRBJ2-7,CATSRDISVATYEQYF
TRBD2,TRBV7-2,TRBJ2-5,CASSLARGGAQETQYF
NA,TRBV2,TRBJ2-1,CASSGLVGQFF
NA,TRBV28,TRBJ1-5,CASGTMGNQPQHF
NA,TRBV7-6,TRBJ2-7,CASSFNPASYEQYF
TRBD1,TRBV11-2,TRBJ1-6,CASSSRQGQGSPLHF
NA,TRBV14,TRBJ1-1,CASSQRHTEAFF
TRBD1,TRBV7-3,TRBJ2-7,CASSPAGQGAEQYF